These 6 T cell receptor beta chains share one sample of origin, sequenced in a study of cytomegalovirus exposure and HLA in healthy donors. The PCR was carried out with 60 Vbeta primers and 13 Jbeta primers. Libraries were prepared by immunoSEQ multiplex PCR; TCRdb keeps only in-frame clonotypes and omits some of them. The sample yields over 95,000 clones, around 77% seen once. The material sequenced was PBMCs. The source of these receptors is a man aged 40-50 years in good health and CMV-seropositive.

The genes are TRBV11-3 and TRBJ1-1; possibly TRBD1 for D (5 bases). V dropped 1 base and J dropped 3 bases, with 12 bases sitting between them. There are 15 residues in the CDR3. The germline V gene encodes CDR1 SGHNT and CDR2 YENEEA. The CDR3 bases are TGTGCCAGCAGCTTAGGGAGGGGCAGGGACACTGAAGCTTTCTTT. It codes for CASSLGRGRDTEAFF.

Notes on this clone: Germline and junction disagree at one end, which may indicate a read error. This chain links TRBV7-9 with TRBJ2-7; TRBD2 agrees at 7 bases. The CDR3 totals 15 residues. CDR1 is SEHNR, CDR2 FQNEAQ, per germline (reference sequence). CDR3 loop: CSSSSGRALSYEQYF. The CDR3 nucleotides read TGTTCCAGCAGCTCAGGGAGGGCGCTCTCCTACGAGCAGTACTTC.

The genes are TRBV28 and TRBJ1-1; D might be TRBD1 (5 bases). Deletions cut 4 bases from V and 3 bases from J, with 6 bases between. The CDR3 spans 12 residues. From germline, CDR1 is MDHEN and CDR2 SYDVKM. The CDR3 protein is CASSSGYTEAFF. DNA for the CDR3: TGTGCCAGCAGTTCAGGGTACACTGAAGCTTTCTTT.

This rearrangement joins TRBV18 to TRBJ1-1; TRBD1 matches at 7 bases. Germline V gives CDR1 KGHSH, CDR2 LQKENI. The V gene end was trimmed by 3 bases and the J gene end by 0 bases; junction bases not matched to a gene: 4. There are 15 residues in the CDR3. CDR3 in amino acids: CASSPMGQLNTEAFF. The CDR3 DNA is TGTGCCAGCTCACCGATGGGACAGTTGAACACTGAAGCTTTCTTT.

The chain joins TRBV18 to TRBJ2-7, with TRBD1 matching over 8 bases. The CDR3 is 14 residues long. Germline V gene sequence: CDR1 KGHSH, CDR2 LQKENI. The J segment lost 2 bases and the V segment lost 6 bases, leaving 6 bases of the junction unmatched. CDR3 sequence: CASSLDRGPYEQYF. DNA for the CDR3: TGTGCCAGCTCTCTCGACAGGGGCCCCTACGAGCAGTACTTC.

This chain uses TRBV11-3 with TRBJ2-7, with D possibly being TRBD1 (6 bases). The germline gives CDR1 SGHNT, CDR2 YENEEA. V dropped 5 bases and J dropped 4 bases, with 9 bases sitting between them. CDR3 size: 12 residues. The DNA of the CDR3 is TGTGCCAGCAGCGCCCAGGGGTACGAGCAGTACTTC. Translated, it gives CASSAQGYEQYF.